This TCR beta chain was captured by sequencing in a study of cytomegalovirus exposure and HLA in healthy donors. Researchers ran the PCR with 60 Vbeta and 13 Jbeta primers. TCRdb's table, derived via immunoSEQ multiplex PCR, lists solely in-frame clones and lacks some. The table includes 70,000 to 100,000 clones, 80% detected once. CDR3 size: 15 residues. Germline values: CDR1 LGHNA, CDR2 YSLEER. The V end was cut by 0 bases, the J end by 7 bases, with 16 bases between. The chain links TRBV4-3 to TRBJ2-7, with D perhaps matching TRBD2 (6 bases). The clonotype was recovered from a man aged 50-59 years in good health and CMV-seropositive. Sample: PBMCs. The CDR3 spells CASSQDRGELWEQYF. CDR3 sequence (DNA): TGCGCCAGCAGCCAAGACCGCGGGGAGCTGTGGGAGCAGTACTTC.